Listed below are T cell receptor beta chains from one sample, sequenced in a study of shared clonotypes between healthy human individuals. TCRdb's copy holds only in-frame clones and misses some; the assay was immunoSEQ multiplex PCR. The sample lists some 1,400,000 clones, roughly 96% occurring once. The sequenced sample consisted of naive CD4+ T cells sorted from blood. All receptors derive from a man aged 30 to 39 in good health. Both conserved end residues are part of each CDR3. The D gene is left open where the match is weak. Some rows have no size entry. The others give once, few or many, or a class for an expanded clone.

>TRBV18|NA|NA|TRBJ1-5
TGTGCCAGCTCACCGCAGACGGATCAGCCCCAGCATTTT
CASSPQTDQPQHF
>TRBV7-8|NA|TRBD1|TRBJ2-2
TGTGCCAGCAGCCTAGCATGGGGGACAGGGGTATCCGGGGAGCTGTTTTTT
CASSLAWGTGVSGELFF
>TRBV5-4|NA|NA|TRBJ2-5
TGTGCCAGCAGCTTGTCTTTGACGGAAGAGACCCAGTACTTC
CASSLSLTEETQYF
>TRBV5-1|NA|NA|TRBJ2-2
TGCGCCAGCAGCTCTACCGGGACCCTGGGCACCGGGGAGCTGTTTTTT
CASSSTGTLGTGELFF
>TRBV9|NA|TRBD2|TRBJ2-2
TGTGCCAGCAGCCGAGCGGGAGGTGGTACCGGGGAGCTGTTTTTT
CASSRAGGGTGELFF
>TRBV19|NA|TRBD2|TRBJ2-7
TGTGCCAGTAGTATCAGGGGACTAGCGGAACCCTACGAGCAGTACTTC
CASSIRGLAEPYEQYF
>TRBV5-1|NA|TRBD2|TRBJ2-1
TGCGCCAGCAGCACCCTGACTAGCGGTCACAATGAGCAGTTCTTC
CASSTLTSGHNEQFF
>TRBV5-1|NA|NA|TRBJ1-3
TGCGCCAGCAGGGGGTCTGGAAACACCATATATTTT
CASRGSGNTIYF
>TRBV7-6|NA|TRBD2|TRBJ2-1
TGTGCCAGCAGCTCCACCGCCTCTTTCAGCGGGAGCAATGAGCAGTTCTTC
CASSSTASFSGSNEQFF
>TRBV5-4|NA|NA|TRBJ1-4
TGTGCCAGCAGCTTGCCCGGGACTAATGAAAAACTGTTTTTT
CASSLPGTNEKLFF
>TRBV2|NA|TRBD2|TRBJ2-1
TGTGCCAGCGGCCTGCTGGGACTAGCGGGAGTAGGGGAGCAGTTCTTC
CASGLLGLAGVGEQFF
>TRBV28|NA|TRBD2|TRBJ2-7
TGTGCCAGCAGTTTAAGTTTGTGGCGGGAGGGCCCTCATATCTCCTACGAGCAGTACTTC
CASSLSLWREGPHISYEQYF
>TRBV14|NA|TRBD2|TRBJ2-2
TGTGCCAGCAGCCACCCTAGCGGATTCACCGGGGAGCTGTTTTTT
CASSHPSGFTGELFF
>TRBV20-1|NA|NA|TRBJ2-1
TGCAGTGCTAGTCAGGAGGGCGAGCAGTTCTTC
CSASQEGEQFF
>TRBV5-5|NA|NA|TRBJ1-1
TGTGCCAGCAGCTTGGTTTTCTCGGGTACGAACACTGAAGCTTTCTTT
CASSLVFSGTNTEAFF
>TRBV7-2|once|NA|TRBJ1-1
TGTGCCAGCAGCTTACAGGGTCTGAACACTGAAGCTTTCTTT
CASSLQGLNTEAFF
>TRBV6-5|NA|NA|TRBJ1-3
TGTGCCAGCAGTACCCGGACAGTTTCTGGAAACACCATATATTTT
CASSTRTVSGNTIYF
>TRBV18|NA|TRBD2|TRBJ2-3
TGTGCCAGCTCACCCCCACTAGCGGGAGGGACAGATACGCAGTATTTT
CASSPPLAGGTDTQYF
>TRBV5-1|NA|TRBD1|TRBJ2-7
TGCGCCAGCAGCAGAGGGACAGGGGACCTTAAATACGAGCAGTACTTC
CASSRGTGDLKYEQYF
>TRBV6-1|NA|TRBD1|TRBJ2-7
TGTGCCAGCAGTGGGCACCGGGACAGGGGCCCCGAGCAGTACTTC
CASSGHRDRGPEQYF
>TRBV2|NA|NA|TRBJ1-3
TGTGCCAGCAGTGAATTGGATTTGGGCCGCTCTGGAAACACCATATATTTT
CASSELDLGRSGNTIYF
>TRBV18|NA|TRBD1|TRBJ1-4
TGTGCCAGCTCACCCCAGGGGGTTCAGACTGAAAAACTGTTTTTT
CASSPQGVQTEKLFF
>TRBV13|few|TRBD1|TRBJ2-7
TGTGCCAGCAGCTTGACGGCAGGGGGCGTAGGCGAGCAGTACTTC
CASSLTAGGVGEQYF
>TRBV6-6|NA|NA|TRBJ1-2
TGTGCCAGCAGTTACGGGTTCGGCTATGGCTACACCTTC
CASSYGFGYGYTF
>TRBV6-1|NA|TRBD2|TRBJ2-3
TGTGCCAGCAGTGAGACCCTAGCGGGAGTGACAGATACGCAGTATTTT
CASSETLAGVTDTQYF
>TRBV7-6|NA|NA|TRBJ2-1
TGTGCCAGCAGCTTCGACGTCAGCTCCTACAATGAGCAGTTCTTC
CASSFDVSSYNEQFF
>TRBV10-3|once|NA|TRBJ1-3
TGTGCCATCAGTGAGTCGGCAGGGTACGGAAACACCATATATTTT
CAISESAGYGNTIYF
>TRBV7-9|NA|NA|TRBJ1-2
TGTGCCAGCAGCCATATCGACAGTTTATATGGCTACACCTTC
CASSHIDSLYGYTF
>TRBV25-1|NA|NA|TRBJ2-2
TGTGCCAGCAGTGTGGCAGGGATTGCCGGGGAGCTGTTTTTT
CASSVAGIAGELFF
>TRBV5-1|NA|NA|TRBJ2-3
TGCGCCAGCAGCTTCCTAGATACGCAGTATTTT
CASSFLDTQYF
>TRBV5-1|NA|NA|TRBJ2-5
TGCGCCAGCAGCTTGGCCACAGGGGGGAGGGCCCTAGAGACCCAGTACTTC
CASSLATGGRALETQYF
>TRBV2|NA|NA|TRBJ2-3
TGTGCCACTTCAGAGATTACGCAGTATTTT
CATSEITQYF
>TRBV9|NA|NA|TRBJ2-1
TGTGCCAGCGCCGACGAAAGACGCGGCTCCTACAATGAGCAGTTCTTC
CASADERRGSYNEQFF
>TRBV21-1|NA|NA|TRBJ2-1
TGTGCCAGCAGCAACCTGACAAGAACCTACAATGAGCAGTTCTTC
CASSNLTRTYNEQFF
>TRBV10-3|NA|TRBD1|TRBJ1-1
TGTGCCATCAGTTATAACAGGGGGCGAGAGAACACTGAAGCTTTCTTT
CAISYNRGRENTEAFF
>TRBV6-1|NA|TRBD2|TRBJ2-7
TGTGCCAGCGAACTAGCGCCCTTTTCCTACGAGCAGTACTTC
CASELAPFSYEQYF